The source of this T cell receptor (beta chain) is a study of STAT5B mutations in CD4+ large granular lymphocyte leukemia. General observations from the study: Roughly 27% of private leukemic clonotypes occurred rarely in other patients' non-leukemic repertoires. TRBV06-family usage was enriched in top patient clones (8/27) versus controls (2/35). Without putative leukemic clones, patient CD4-sorted repertoires remained more clonal than healthy CD4+ repertoires.

The CDR3 is 15 amino acids. Trimming at V came to 8 bases and at J to 5 bases, leaving 13 bases not matched to a gene. The germline V gene has CDR1 MNHEY and CDR2 SVGAGI. Controls came from buffy coats of healthy blood donors. Libraries were prepared by immunoSEQ multiplex PCR; TCRdb keeps only in-frame clonotypes and omits some of them. The sample shows tens of thousands of clones, under 85% of them seen only once. For this clone: Its antigen is as yet unknown.

This TCR came from a human donor in good health. This chain joins TRBV6-5 and TRBJ2-7; the match to TRBD2 covers 9 bases. Sequencing was done on a sample of CD4+ T cells from blood buffy coats. This CDR3 is CASSRLSGGYHEQYF. DNA for the CDR3: TGTGCCAGCTCCAGGCTTAGCGGGGGCTATCACGAGCAGTACTTC.